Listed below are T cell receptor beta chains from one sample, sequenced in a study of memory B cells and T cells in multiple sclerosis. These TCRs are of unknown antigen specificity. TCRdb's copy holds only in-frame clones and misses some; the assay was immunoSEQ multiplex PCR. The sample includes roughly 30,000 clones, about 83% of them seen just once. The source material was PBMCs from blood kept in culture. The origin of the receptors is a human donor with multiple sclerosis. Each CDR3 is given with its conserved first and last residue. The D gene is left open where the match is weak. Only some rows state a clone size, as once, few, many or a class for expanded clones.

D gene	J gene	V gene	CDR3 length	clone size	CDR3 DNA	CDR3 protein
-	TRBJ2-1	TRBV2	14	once	TGTGCCAGCAGGGGAGATATAAGGGGGAACGAGCAGTTCTTC	CASRGDIRGNEQFF
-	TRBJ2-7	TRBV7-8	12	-	TGTGCCAGCAGCCCCCGCTCCTACGAGCAGTACTTC	CASSPRSYEQYF
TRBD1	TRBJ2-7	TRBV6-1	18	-	TGTGCCAGCAGTGAAGCTTCGATGCCTAGGACAGGGGTCTACGAGCAGTACTTC	CASSEASMPRTGVYEQYF
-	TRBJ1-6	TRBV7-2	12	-	TGTGCCAGCAGCTTAGACGATTCACCCCTCCACTTT	CASSLDDSPLHF
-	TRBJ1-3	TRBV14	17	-	TGTGCCAGCAGCCAAGAAGGACGGGCTTCCTCTGGAAACACCATATATTTT	CASSQEGRASSGNTIYF
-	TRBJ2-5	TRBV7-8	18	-	TGTGCCAGCAGCGAACCAAATGCGGGGACACAGCGAGAAGAGACCCAGTACTTC	CASSEPNAGTQREETQYF
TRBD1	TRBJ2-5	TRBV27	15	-	TGTGCCAGCAGTTGGGGGGGACAGGGGCTAAAGACCCAGTACTTC	CASSWGGQGLKTQYF
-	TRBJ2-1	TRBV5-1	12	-	TGCGCCAGCAGTCATAGCAGCAATGAGCAGTTCTTC	CASSHSSNEQFF
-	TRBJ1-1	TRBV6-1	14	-	TGTGCCAGCAGTGTTGGGGGAATGAACACTGAAGCTTTCTTT	CASSVGGMNTEAFF
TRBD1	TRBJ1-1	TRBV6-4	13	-	TGTGCCAGCAGTGTCGACAGGGCCACTGAAGCTTTCTTT	CASSVDRATEAFF
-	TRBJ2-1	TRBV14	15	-	TGTGCCAGCAGCCCCGGGACGTCCGCCTACAATGAGCAGTTCTTC	CASSPGTSAYNEQFF
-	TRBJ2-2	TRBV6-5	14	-	TGTGCCAGCGGCGGACAGAGAGACACCGGGGAGCTGTTTTTT	CASGGQRDTGELFF
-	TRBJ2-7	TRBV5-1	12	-	TGCGCCAGCAGCTTGGACGGTAACGAGCAGTACTTC	CASSLDGNEQYF
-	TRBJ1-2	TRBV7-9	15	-	TGTGCCAGCAGCTTAGCATGGGGGTATAGCTATGGCTACACCTTC	CASSLAWGYSYGYTF
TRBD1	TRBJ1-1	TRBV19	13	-	TGTGCCAGTAGGGTTGGGACAGCCACTGAAGCTTTCTTT	CASRVGTATEAFF
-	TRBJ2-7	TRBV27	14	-	TGTGCCAGTTCAACCCGGGCGGCGGCCTACGAGCAGTACTTC	CASSTRAAAYEQYF
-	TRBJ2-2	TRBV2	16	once	TGTGCCAGCACCAACGGGGTCAGGGTGTGGACCGGGGAGCTGTTTTTT	CASTNGVRVWTGELFF
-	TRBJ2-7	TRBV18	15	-	TGTGCCAGCTCCCCCCCCGCGGCGTTCTCCTACGAGCAGTACTTC	CASSPPAAFSYEQYF
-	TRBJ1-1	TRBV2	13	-	TGTGCCAGCAGTGAAGATACAGTCCGTGTCGCTTTCTTT	CASSEDTVRVAFF
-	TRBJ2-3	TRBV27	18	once	TGTGCCAGCAGTTCACTGAGACGGACAACGAAAGCCACAGATACGCAGTATTTT	CASSSLRRTTKATDTQYF
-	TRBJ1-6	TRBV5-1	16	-	TGCGCCAGCAGCTTGATCGGACAGACCCGGCGTTCACCCCTCCACTTT	CASSLIGQTRRSPLHF
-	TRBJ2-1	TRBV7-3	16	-	TGTGCCAGCAGCCCGAGTAGAGTGGGGTCCTACAATGAGCAGTTCTTC	CASSPSRVGSYNEQFF
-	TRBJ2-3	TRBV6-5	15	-	TGTGCCAGCAGTTTTCTAGCGCCCAGCACAGATACGCAGTATTTT	CASSFLAPSTDTQYF
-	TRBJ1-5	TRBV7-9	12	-	TGTGCCAGCAGCTTAGATCACCAGCCCCAGCATTTT	CASSLDHQPQHF
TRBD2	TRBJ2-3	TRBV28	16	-	TGTGCCAGCAGTTCGAATCTAGCGGGAGAAAGGGATACGCAGTATTTT	CASSSNLAGERDTQYF
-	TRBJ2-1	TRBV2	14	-	TGTGCCAGCAGTGAGAGGACAGTCTACAATGAGCAGTTCTTC	CASSERTVYNEQFF
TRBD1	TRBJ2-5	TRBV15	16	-	TGTGCCACCAGCAGAGGTGGGACAGGGGGTGCACAGACCCAGTACTTC	CATSRGGTGGAQTQYF
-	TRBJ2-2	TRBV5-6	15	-	TGTGCCAGCAGCGTATCCGGGACCAAGCGAGGGGAGCTGTTTTTT	CASSVSGTKRGELFF
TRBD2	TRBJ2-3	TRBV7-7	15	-	TGTGCCAGCAGCTTATCGGGGGGGCCGCGGGATACGCAGTATTTT	CASSLSGGPRDTQYF
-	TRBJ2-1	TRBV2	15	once	TGTGCCAGCAGTGACGGTGCGGGACTTACAAATGAGCAGTTCTTC	CASSDGAGLTNEQFF
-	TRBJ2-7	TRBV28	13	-	TGTGCCAGCAGTTTACCAGGGGTTTACGAGCAGTACTTC	CASSLPGVYEQYF
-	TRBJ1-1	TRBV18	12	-	TGTGCCAGCTCTCCCCTTGGGACTGAAGCTTTCTTT	CASSPLGTEAFF
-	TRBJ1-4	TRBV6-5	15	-	TGTGCCAGCAGTCCCGACAATCTCCTAAATGAAAAACTGTTTTTT	CASSPDNLLNEKLFF
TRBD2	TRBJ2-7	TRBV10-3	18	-	TGTGCCATCAGTGGGGGCAGGGAAAAAAGCGGGAGGGCCTACGAGCAGTACTTC	CAISGGREKSGRAYEQYF
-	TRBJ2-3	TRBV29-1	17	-	TGCAGCGCCCTACTACCGGACAGTCCTGGGCGTACAGATACGCAGTATTTT	CSALLPDSPGRTDTQYF
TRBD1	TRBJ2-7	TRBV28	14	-	TGTGCCAGCAGTTTACCGGGACAGGGAAACGAGCAGTACTTC	CASSLPGQGNEQYF
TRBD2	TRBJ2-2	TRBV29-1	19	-	TGCAGCGCCCTGTTGCTAGGGGGTAGCGGGAGGGTAGAAACCGGGGAGCTGTTTTTT	CSALLLGGSGRVETGELFF
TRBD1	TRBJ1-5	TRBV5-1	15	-	TGCGCCAGCAGCTTGGGGACAGGGGGTCCTCAGCCCCAGCATTTT	CASSLGTGGPQPQHF
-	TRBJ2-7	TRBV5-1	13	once	TGCGCCAGCAGCTTGGCAGGGGGGCCCGAGCAGTACTTC	CASSLAGGPEQYF
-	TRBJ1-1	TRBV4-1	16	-	TGCGCCAGCAGCCCGGGGGATGGGGGGTTGAGCACTGAAGCTTTCTTT	CASSPGDGGLSTEAFF
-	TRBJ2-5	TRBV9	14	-	TGTGCCAGCAGCGTAGCTCCAGCCCAAGAGACCCAGTACTTC	CASSVAPAQETQYF
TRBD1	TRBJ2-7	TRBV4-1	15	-	TGCGCCAGCAGCCAAGGTCAGGGGGCCTCCTACGAGCAGTACTTC	CASSQGQGASYEQYF
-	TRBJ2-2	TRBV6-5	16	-	TGTGCCAGCAGGTACACCCTGTTCGCGAACACCGGGGAGCTGTTTTTT	CASRYTLFANTGELFF
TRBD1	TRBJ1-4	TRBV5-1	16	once	TGCGCCAGCAGCTTGACTACCGGGACAGGGGTTGAAAAACTGTTTTTT	CASSLTTGTGVEKLFF
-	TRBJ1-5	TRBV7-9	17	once	TGTGCCAGCAGCTTAGGTCGGTATCCTTATAGCAATCAGCCCCAGCATTTT	CASSLGRYPYSNQPQHF
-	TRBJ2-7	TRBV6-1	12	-	TGTGCCAGCACACAGGAGACCTACGAGCAGTACTTC	CASTQETYEQYF
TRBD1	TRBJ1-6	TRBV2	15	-	TGTGCCAGCACCCCAACAATGGGACAGCATTCACCCCTCCACTTT	CASTPTMGQHSPLHF
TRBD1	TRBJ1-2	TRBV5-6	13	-	TGTGCCAGCAGCTTACAGGGGGCGCGTGGCTACACCTTC	CASSLQGARGYTF
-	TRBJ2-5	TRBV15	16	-	TGTGCCACCAGCAACCCCCACCGGGACCTACAAGAGACCCAGTACTTC	CATSNPHRDLQETQYF
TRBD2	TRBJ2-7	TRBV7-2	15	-	TGTGCCAGCAGCTTAACAGCGGGAGTTATCTACGAGCAGTACTTC	CASSLTAGVIYEQYF